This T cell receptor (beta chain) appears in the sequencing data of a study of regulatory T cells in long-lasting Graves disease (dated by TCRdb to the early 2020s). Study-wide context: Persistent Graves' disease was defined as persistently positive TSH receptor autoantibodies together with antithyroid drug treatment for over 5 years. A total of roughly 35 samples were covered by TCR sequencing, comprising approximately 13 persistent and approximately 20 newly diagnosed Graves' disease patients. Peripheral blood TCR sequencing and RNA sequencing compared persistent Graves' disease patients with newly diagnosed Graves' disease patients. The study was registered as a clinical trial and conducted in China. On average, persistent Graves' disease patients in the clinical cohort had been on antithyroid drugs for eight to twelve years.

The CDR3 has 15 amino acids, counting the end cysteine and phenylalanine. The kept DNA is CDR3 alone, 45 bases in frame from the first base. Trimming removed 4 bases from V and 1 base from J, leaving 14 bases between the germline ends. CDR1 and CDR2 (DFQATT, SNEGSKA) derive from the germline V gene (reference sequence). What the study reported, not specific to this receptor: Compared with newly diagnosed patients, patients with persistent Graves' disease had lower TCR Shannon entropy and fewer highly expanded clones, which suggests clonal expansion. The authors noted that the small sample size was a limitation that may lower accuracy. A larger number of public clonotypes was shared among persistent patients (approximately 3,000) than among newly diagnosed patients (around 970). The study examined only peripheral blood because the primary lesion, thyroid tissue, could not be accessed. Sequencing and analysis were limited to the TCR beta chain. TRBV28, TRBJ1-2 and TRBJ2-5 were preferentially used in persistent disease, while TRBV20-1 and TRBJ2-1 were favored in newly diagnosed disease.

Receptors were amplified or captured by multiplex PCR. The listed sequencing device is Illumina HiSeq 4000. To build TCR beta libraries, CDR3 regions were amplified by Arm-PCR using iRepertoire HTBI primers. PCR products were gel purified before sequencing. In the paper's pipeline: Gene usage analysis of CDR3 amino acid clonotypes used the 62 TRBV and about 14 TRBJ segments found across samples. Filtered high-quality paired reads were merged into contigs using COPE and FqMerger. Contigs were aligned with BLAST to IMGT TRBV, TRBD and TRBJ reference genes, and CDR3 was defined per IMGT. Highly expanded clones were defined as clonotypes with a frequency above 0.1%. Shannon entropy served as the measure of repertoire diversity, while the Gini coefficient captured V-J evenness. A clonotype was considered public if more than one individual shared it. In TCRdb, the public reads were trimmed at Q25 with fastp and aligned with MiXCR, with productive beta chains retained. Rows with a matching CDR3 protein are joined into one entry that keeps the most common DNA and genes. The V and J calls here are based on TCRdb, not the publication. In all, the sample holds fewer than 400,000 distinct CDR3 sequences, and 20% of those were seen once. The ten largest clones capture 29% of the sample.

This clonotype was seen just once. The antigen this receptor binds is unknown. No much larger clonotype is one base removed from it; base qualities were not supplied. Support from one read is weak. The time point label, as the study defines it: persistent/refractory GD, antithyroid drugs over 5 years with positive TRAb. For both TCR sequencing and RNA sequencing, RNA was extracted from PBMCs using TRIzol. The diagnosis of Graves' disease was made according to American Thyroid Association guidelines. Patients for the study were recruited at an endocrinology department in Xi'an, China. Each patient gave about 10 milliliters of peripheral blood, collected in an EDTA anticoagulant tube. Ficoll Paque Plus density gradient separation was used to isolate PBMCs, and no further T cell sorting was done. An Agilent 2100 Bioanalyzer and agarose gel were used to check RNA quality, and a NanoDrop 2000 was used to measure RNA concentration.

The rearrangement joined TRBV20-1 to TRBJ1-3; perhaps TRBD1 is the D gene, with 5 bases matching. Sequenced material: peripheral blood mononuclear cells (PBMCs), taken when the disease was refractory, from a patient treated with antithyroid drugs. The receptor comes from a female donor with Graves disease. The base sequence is TGCAGTGCTAAAATTGGGGGTAAATCTGGAAACACCATATATTTT. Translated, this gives CSAKIGGKSGNTIYF.